These 11 T cell receptor beta chains came from one sample sequenced in a study of radiotherapy plus CTLA-4 blockade in lung cancer. Produced via immunoSEQ multiplex PCR; TCRdb's table is partial and in-frame only. The sample carries over 45,000 clones, roughly four fifths recorded once. The sample in question was peripheral blood, obtained from a patient treated with radiotherapy plus ipilimumab. The receptor set was obtained from a human donor with non-small cell lung cancer who had a complete response to radiotherapy plus ipilimumab.

The rearrangement uses TRBV18 and TRBJ2-6; D is possibly TRBD1 (5 bases). Germline V gene lookup returns CDR1 KGHSH and CDR2 LQKENI. V lost 4 bases and J lost 1, with 17 bases in between. The CDR3 covers 18 residues. The CDR3 region has the DNA TGTGCCAGCTCACTACAGGCCGCCCCCTTATCTGGGGCCAACGTCCTGACTTTC. Translated, it gives CASSLQAAPLSGANVLTF.

The V call is TRBV7-9, the J call TRBJ2-3; 7 nucleotides align to TRBD2. V shed 1 base, J shed 8 bases, and the junction held 12 bases outside the gene matches. CDR3 length: 16 residues. Germline CDR1 is SEHNR and CDR2 is FQNEAQ (reference sequence). The CDR3 DNA reads TGTGCCAGCAGCTTAGAGAGACTAGCCCCCCGTGGTACGCAGTATTTT. Residues: CASSLERLAPRGTQYF. The variable domain in full, with the rest retrieved from reference TRBV7-9 and TRBJ2-3, is DTGVSQNPRHKITKRGQNVTFRCDPISEHNRLYWYRQTLGQGPEFLTYFQNEAQLEKSRLLSDRFSAERPKGSFSTLEIQRTEQGDSAMYLCASSLERLAPRGTQYFGPGTRLTVL.

V usage is TRBV7-2 and J usage is TRBJ2-7; 7 bases fit TRBD1. Germline V lookup: CDR1 SGHTA, CDR2 FQGNSA. CDR3 length: 15 amino acids. V shed 3 bases, J shed 2 bases, and the junction held 7 bases outside the gene matches. CDR3 nucleotides: TGTGCCAGCAGCTTTAGACAGGGACCGCCCTACGAGCAGTACTTC. Its translation is CASSFRQGPPYEQYF.

This clone was observed once. The genes are TRBV19 and TRBJ1-4, with TRBD1 matching 7 bases. Losses at the gene ends were 3 bases for V and 10 bases for J; bases not matched to a gene: 8. CDR3 size: 14 residues. CDR1 LNHDA and CDR2 SQIVND come from the germline V gene (reference sequence). The DNA of the CDR3 is TGTGCCAGTAGTATGGGGACAGCCCAGGGAAAACTGTTTTTT. Its translation: CASSMGTAQGKLFF.

CDR3 in DNA: TGTGCCAGCAGCCGCTTGGGAGGCTCCTACGAGCAGTACTTC. This sequence encodes CASSRLGGSYEQYF. The chain is built from TRBV6-5 and TRBJ2-5; tentatively, D is TRBD2 (6 bases). With the DNA end fitting TRBJ2-7 better, the J assignment may be wrong. The CDR3 sequence is 14 residues long. The germline V gene encodes CDR1 MNHEY and CDR2 SVGAGI.

The rearrangement uses TRBV18 and TRBJ2-1; D may be TRBD1 (5 bases). Germline CDR1 is KGHSH and CDR2 is LQKENI. The CDR3 is made up of 12 amino acids. V was shortened by 4 bases and J by 14 bases, with 15 bases between the two germline ends. CDR3 sequence: CASSLGHSEEFF. The CDR3 coding sequence is TGTGCCAGCTCACTCGGACATTCCGAGGAGTTCTTC.

The CDR3 spells CASSQDRDMDNEQFF. In DNA, the CDR3 is TGCGCCAGCAGCCAAGATAGGGACATGGACAATGAGCAGTTCTTC. The chain uses TRBV4-1 and TRBJ2-1, with D possibly TRBD1 on 6 matching bases. CDR3 length equals 15 residues. Trimming removed 0 bases from V and 5 bases from J, with 11 bases in between. Germline loops: CDR1 MGHRA, CDR2 YSYEKL.

The rearrangement joins TRBV2 to TRBJ1-2; no firm D call. This CDR3 contains 15 residues. With 2 bases removed from V and 5 bases from J, the gap between germline ends came to 15 bases. In germline, CDR1 is SNHLY, CDR2 FYNNEI. The CDR3 protein is CASSERVSGLYGYTF. Written as DNA, the CDR3 is TGTGCCAGCAGTGAACGCGTTTCGGGGTTGTATGGCTACACCTTC.

About this clone: Other DNA sequences of this sample code for an identical CDR3. CDR3: CASSLVGQGNTEAFF. The DNA of the CDR3 is TGTGCCAGCAGCTTAGTCGGCCAGGGCAACACTGAAGCTTTCTTT. The genes are TRBV7-2 and TRBJ1-1; possibly TRBD1 for D (5 bases). V lost 1 base, J lost 2 bases, and 11 bases lay in between. CDR3 size: 15 residues. Germline CDR1 and CDR2: SGHTA and FQGNSA. Together with reference TRBV7-2 and TRBJ1-1, the CDR3 gives the full variable domain: GAGVSQSPSNKVTEKGKDVELRCDPISGHTALYWYRQSLGQGLEFLIYFQGNSAPDKSGLPSDRFSAERTGGSVSTLTIQRTQQEDSAVYLCASSLVGQGNTEAFFGQGTRLTVV.

This clone was detected only a few times. The rearrangement uses TRBV12-5 and TRBJ1-3; D is unclear. This CDR3 is 14 amino acids long. CDR1 and CDR2 from the germline V gene are LGHNT and FRNRAP. With 1 base removed from V and 4 bases from J, the gap between germline ends came to 8 bases. DNA of the CDR3: TGTGCTAGTGGTTTGGGGGCGCAGGGAAACACCATATATTTT. Its protein is CASGLGAQGNTIYF.

The rearrangement uses TRBV19 and TRBJ1-2; perhaps TRBD1 as D (6 bases). This CDR3 is 16 amino acids long. Per the germline V gene, CDR1 is LNHDA and CDR2 is SQIVND (reference sequence). V lost 6 bases to trimming and J lost 1 base, with 18 bases between them. The chain's CDR3 is CASSPPRDMDNYGYTF. DNA of the CDR3: TGTGCCAGTAGCCCACCGAGGGACATGGATAACTATGGCTACACCTTC.